The rows below give T cell receptor beta chains drawn from one sample of a study of shared clonotypes between healthy human individuals. Using immunoSEQ multiplex PCR, the repertoire was profiled, and TCRdb retains in-frame clones only, with some absent. The sample includes about 1.5 million clones, nearly 99% of them seen just once. The sequencing sample was made of naive CD4+ T cells sorted from blood. These receptors originate from a man younger than 40 in good health. Both conserved end residues are part of each CDR3. The order of the fields is V gene, J gene, CDR3 protein.

>TRBV28|TRBJ2-7
CASISSGRASYEQYF
>TRBV27|TRBJ2-7
CASSPGQYYGQYF
>TRBV7-9|TRBJ2-1
CASSRYRDLYNEQFF
>TRBV18|TRBJ2-7
CASSPDRGDTYEQYF
>TRBV28|TRBJ1-5
CASNGRGAIRARNQPQHF
>TRBV5-1|TRBJ2-3
CASSLFPNTDTQYF
>TRBV28|TRBJ2-3
CASTGRSRRSTDTQYF
>TRBV20-1|TRBJ1-1
CSALRDTEAFF
>TRBV21-1|TRBJ2-7
CASSPQTTSVSYEQYF
>TRBV5-1|TRBJ2-7
CASSLDGSSYEQYF
>TRBV9|TRBJ2-2
CASSPGTSGHTGELFF
>TRBV7-9|TRBJ1-1
CASSRLMGGTEAFF
>TRBV7-3|TRBJ2-2
CASSPSGRTTGELFF
>TRBV16|TRBJ1-5
CASSQSGGVGQPQHF
>TRBV4-3|TRBJ2-1
CASSQVGTTGEQFF
>TRBV7-8|TRBJ1-4
CASSPRRSGNEKLFF
>TRBV7-3|TRBJ2-1
CASSLIMGLAGGEGSEQFF
>TRBV6-5|TRBJ2-5
CASSFEGTGQETQYF
>TRBV10-3|TRBJ2-2
CAISAPGTSGYTGELFF
>TRBV7-9|TRBJ1-4
CATQKTAGEEKLFF
>TRBV7-2|TRBJ1-5
CASSLEATYDQPQHF
>TRBV4-1|TRBJ1-3
CASSHPDRVVISGNTIYF
>TRBV7-9|TRBJ2-2
CASSRGRRTGELFF
>TRBV7-3|TRBJ2-5
CASSWDREETQYF
>TRBV4-3|TRBJ2-7
CASSQDPTAYEQYF
>TRBV28|TRBJ2-3
CASRWTSGRPHTDTQYF
>TRBV5-1|TRBJ2-2
CASSFSAKDTGELFF
>TRBV2|TRBJ1-4
CASGGATNEKLFF
>TRBV29-1|TRBJ2-7
CSVSGRGLGSYEQYF
>TRBV30|TRBJ1-1
CAWSRQGGTEAFF
>TRBV28|TRBJ2-7
CASSLILGLAEHYEQYF
>TRBV5-4|TRBJ1-2
CASSIGTGTFGYTF
>TRBV29-1|TRBJ2-6
CSVQGLFSGANVLTF
>TRBV5-1|TRBJ2-5
CASSSDRGETQYF
>TRBV5-6|TRBJ2-7
CASSPQAGTAYEQYF
>TRBV27|TRBJ2-7
CASRLSGAGVSYEQYF
>TRBV14|TRBJ2-2
CASSQRLGVGPGELFF
>TRBV7-8|TRBJ2-1
CASSVAIGRSYNEQFF